This T cell receptor beta chain derives from a study of identical twins. Study-wide findings and caveats: Rather than following the same donors, the conclusions depended on cross-sectional statistical analysis. Recombination models fit unrelated individuals' TCR alpha sharing but underestimated twins'.

It was template switching that added a universal primer site, and there were unique molecular identifiers on the cDNA. TCRdb re-derived calls from the 5' RACE reads in MiXCR, one entry per CDR3 protein. The sample consists of 550,000 to 800,000 distinct CDR3 sequences, under 8.5% of them appearing once. This clonotype came up a few times. Antigen specificity is unknown. Germline values: CDR1 KGHDR, CDR2 SFDVKD. The CDR3 is 16 residues long. The V segment lost 5 bases and the J segment 2 bases; nucleotides outside the gene matches: 3. This sample was shared with a second study, whose subject was yellow fever vaccine responses in identical twins.

The J gene is TRBJ2-6, the V gene TRBV24-1; 9 nucleotides agree with TRBD1. The specimen sequenced was PBMCs. The source of this sequence is a woman under 30 in good health. In DNA form, the CDR3 reads TGTGCCACCAGTGGACAGGGGGGGACTGGGGCCAACGTCCTGACTTTC. Its protein is CATSGQGGTGANVLTF.